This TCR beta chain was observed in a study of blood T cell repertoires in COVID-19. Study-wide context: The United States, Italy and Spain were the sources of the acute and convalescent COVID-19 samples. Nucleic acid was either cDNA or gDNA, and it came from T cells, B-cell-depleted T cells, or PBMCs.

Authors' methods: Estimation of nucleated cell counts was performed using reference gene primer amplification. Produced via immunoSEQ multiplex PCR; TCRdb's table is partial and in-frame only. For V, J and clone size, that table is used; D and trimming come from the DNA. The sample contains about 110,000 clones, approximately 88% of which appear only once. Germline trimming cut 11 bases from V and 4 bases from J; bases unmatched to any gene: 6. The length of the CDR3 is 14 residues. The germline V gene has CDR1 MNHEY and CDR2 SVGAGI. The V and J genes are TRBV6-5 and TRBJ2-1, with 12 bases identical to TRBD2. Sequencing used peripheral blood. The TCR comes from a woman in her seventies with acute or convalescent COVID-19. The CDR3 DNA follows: TGTGCCGGGTCCGGGACTAGCGGGTACAATGAGCAGTTCTTC. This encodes CAGSGTSGYNEQFF.